One sample yielded the 26 T cell receptor beta chains listed below, sequenced in a study of T cell repertoires in cytomegalovirus infection. Using its own MiXCR run on the reads, TCRdb lists one record per CDR3 protein. The data contain 300,000 to 450,000 distinct CDR3 sequences, around 18% of them seen just once; the ten biggest clones take up around 10%. Material for sequencing was PBMCs. The receptor set was obtained from a human donor in good health (CMV status not recorded). Some clones in this sample may be carry-over from other donors' samples.

This clonotype has at least ten counts. The chain is built from TRBV7-9 and TRBJ1-1; TRBD1 matches at 8 bases. Germline V gene sequence: CDR1 SEHNR, CDR2 FQNEAQ (reference sequence). V shed 4 bases, J shed 2 bases, and the junction held 3 bases outside the gene matches. This CDR3 spans 14 amino acids. The CDR3 DNA sequence: TGTGCCAGCAGCTCGCAGGGGGCAAACACTGAAGCTTTCTTT. Translated, it gives CASSSQGANTEAFF. Based on the CDR3 plus reference TRBV7-9 and TRBJ1-1, the full variable domain is DTGVSQNPRHKITKRGQNVTFRCDPISEHNRLYWYRQTLGQGPEFLTYFQNEAQLEKSRLLSDRFSAERPKGSFSTLEIQRTEQGDSAMYLCASSSQGANTEAFFGQGTRLTVV.

There are a few counts of this clonotype. The V and J genes are TRBV5-5 and TRBJ2-3; 9 nucleotides agree with TRBD2. There are 15 residues in the CDR3. Looked up from germline, CDR1 is SGHKS and CDR2 is YYEKEE (reference sequence). After removal of 3 bases from V and 8 bases from J, the junction contained 10 bases not matched to a gene. The CDR3 region has the DNA TGTGCCAGCAGCTGGGGACTAGCCGGTTTCGCTACGCAGTATTTT. Translating gives CASSWGLAGFATQYF.

The table lists this clonotype with a few counts. This chain joins TRBV5-6 and TRBJ1-6; the D gene is possibly TRBD1 (5 bases). Germline loops: CDR1 SGHDT, CDR2 YYEEEE. V lost 3 bases and J 10 bases, leaving 17 bases between the germline ends. This CDR3 is built from 15 residues. CDR3: CASSSGGYLVSPLHF. The CDR3 nucleotides are TGTGCCAGCAGCTCCGGGGGTTATCTTGTGTCACCCCTCCACTTT.

V usage is TRBV6-5 and J usage is TRBJ1-3; D remains ambiguous. Trimming cost V 0 bases and J 4 bases, with 7 bases left between them. The CDR3 spans 14 residues. Germline V gives CDR1 MNHEY, CDR2 SVGAGI. The CDR3: CASSYSGYGNTIYF. The CDR3 nucleotides are TGTGCCAGCAGTTACTCAGGGTACGGAAACACCATATATTTT.

The chain combines TRBV28 with TRBJ2-7; no firm D call. Trimming cost V 8 bases and J 4 bases, with 6 bases left between them. Germline values: CDR1 MDHEN, CDR2 SYDVKM. This CDR3 region has 10 residues. The CDR3 DNA reads as TGTGCCAGCCAGTCGTACGAGCAGTACTTC. This translates into CASQSYEQYF.

This clonotype was seen more than once but under ten times. The gene calls are TRBV2 and TRBJ1-3; no firm D call. The CDR3 extends over 14 amino acids. V dropped 1 base and J dropped 2 bases, with 6 bases sitting between them. Germline CDR1 is SNHLY and CDR2 is FYNNEI. CDR3 in DNA: TGTGCCAGCAGTGAAGGTACTCCTGGAAACACCATATATTTT. This codes for CASSEGTPGNTIYF.

The table lists this clonotype with a few counts. The chain is built from TRBV7-9 and TRBJ1-1; D is uncertain. This CDR3 is built from 13 residues. V lost 5 bases, J lost 5 bases, and 12 bases lay in between. Germline loops: CDR1 SEHNR, CDR2 FQNEAQ (reference sequence). The CDR3 reads CASSRAFPTEAFF. The CDR3 DNA reads TGTGCCAGCAGCCGGGCGTTCCCGACTGAAGCTTTCTTT. Looking up the rest from reference TRBV7-9 and TRBJ1-1 gives the full variable domain: DTGVSQNPRHKITKRGQNVTFRCDPISEHNRLYWYRQTLGQGPEFLTYFQNEAQLEKSRLLSDRFSAERPKGSFSTLEIQRTEQGDSAMYLCASSRAFPTEAFFGQGTRLTVV.

With respect to this clonotype: The germline gene is not matched at one end of the junction; a read error may be the cause. V is TRBV14 and J is TRBJ2-5; D not resolved. The CDR3 is made up of 13 amino acids. In germline, CDR1 is SGHDN, CDR2 FVKESK. The CDR3 nucleotides are TGTGCCAGCAGCCATACCGTTCAAGGGACCCAGTACTTC. Protein: CASSHTVQGTQYF.

This clonotype appeared a few times. The chain has TRBV20-1 and TRBJ2-7, with 12 bases that match TRBD2. In germline, CDR1 is DFQATT, CDR2 SNEGSKA (reference sequence). Losses at the gene ends were 3 bases for V and 1 base for J; bases not matched to a gene: 10. CDR3 length equals 17 residues. CDR3 sequence: CSARPLAGGGRSYEQYF. CDR3 bases: TGCAGTGCTAGGCCACTAGCGGGAGGTGGAAGGTCCTACGAGCAGTACTTC.

This clonotype was seen a few times. The V gene is TRBV2, the J gene TRBJ2-1; 12 bases align to TRBD2. The CDR3 covers 15 residues. With 5 bases clipped from V and 4 bases from J, the junction kept 3 bases outside the gene matches. Germline CDR1 and CDR2: SNHLY and FYNNEI. CDR3 loop: CASSRLAGEYNEQFF. The DNA for the CDR3 is TGTGCCAGCAGTCGACTAGCGGGGGAATACAATGAGCAGTTCTTC.

This clonotype has just a few counts. The rearrangement joins TRBV7-2 to TRBJ2-2; D not resolved. CDR1 and CDR2 from the germline V gene are SGHTA and FQGNSA. Trimming left V 5 bases short and J 8 bases short, with 6 bases between. The CDR3 is made up of 11 amino acids. The CDR3 spells CASSGQGELFF. The CDR3 coding sequence is TGTGCCAGCAGCGGCCAGGGGGAGCTGTTTTTT. Based on the CDR3 plus reference TRBV7-2 and TRBJ2-2, the full variable domain is GAGVSQSPSNKVTEKGKDVELRCDPISGHTALYWYRQSLGQGLEFLIYFQGNSAPDKSGLPSDRFSAERTGGSVSTLTIQRTQQEDSAVYLCASSGQGELFFGEGSRLTVL.

This clonotype was seen repeatedly, ten times or more. The chain uses TRBV7-2 and TRBJ1-2, with D maybe TRBD1 (5 bases). CDR1 SGHTA and CDR2 FQGNSA come from the germline V gene. The length of the CDR3 is 13 residues. The germline V and J ends were trimmed by 3 bases and 7 bases, with 12 bases remaining between them. The CDR3 DNA reads as TGTGCCAGCAGCTTTACCCGGGGGTCTGGCTACACCTTC. It yields the protein CASSFTRGSGYTF.

In this sample, this clonotype turned up many times. This chain links TRBV7-2 with TRBJ1-1; 9 bases agree with TRBD1. The V gene end was trimmed by 3 bases and the J gene end by 10 bases; junction bases not matched to a gene: 9. CDR3 length: 14 residues. Germline values: CDR1 SGHTA, CDR2 FQGNSA. The CDR3 coding sequence is TGTGCCAGCAGCTTCGACAGGGGGGTGGTTGGAGCTTTCTTT. This codes for CASSFDRGVVGAFF.

This clonotype occurred once. This sequence joins TRBV18 and TRBJ2-3; TRBD1 might be the D (5 bases). The CDR3 runs to 14 residues. Germline V gene lookup returns CDR1 KGHSH and CDR2 LQKENI. The V and J ends lost 5 bases and 6 bases respectively, with 15 bases between them. The CDR3 here is CASSNANWGDTQYF. The CDR3 nucleotides read TGTGCCAGCTCAAACGCGAACTGGGGCGATACGCAGTATTTT. The full variable domain, rest sourced from reference TRBV18 and TRBJ2-3, is NAGVMQNPRHLVRRRGQEARLRCSPMKGHSHVYWYRQLPEEGLKFMVYLQKENIIDESGMPKERFSAEFPKEGPSILRIQQVVRGDSAAYFCASSNANWGDTQYFGPGTRLTVL.

The gene calls are TRBV10-3 and TRBJ2-1, with 14 bases matching TRBD2. J was trimmed by 2 bases and V by 4 bases; bases with no gene match: 7. This CDR3 is 18 amino acids long. Germline CDR1 ENHRY, CDR2 SYGVKD. The CDR3 region is CAISGGLAGVGAYNEQFF. In DNA form, the CDR3 reads TGTGCCATCAGTGGGGGACTAGCGGGAGTTGGGGCCTACAATGAGCAGTTCTTC.

This clonotype was seen a few times. The chain recombines TRBV20-1 with TRBJ2-3; TRBD1 aligns across 10 bases. J was trimmed by 2 bases and V by 1 base; bases with no gene match: 0. CDR1 and CDR2 from the germline V gene are DFQATT and SNEGSKA (reference sequence). The CDR3 has 14 residues. CDR3 amino acids: CSARGQGATDTQYF. The DNA of the CDR3 is TGCAGTGCTAGAGGACAGGGGGCCACAGATACGCAGTATTTT.

The chain recombines TRBV20-1 with TRBJ2-7; D unresolved. Germline CDR1 and CDR2: DFQATT and SNEGSKA (reference sequence). The CDR3 spans 12 residues. V lost 5 bases and J lost 9, with 17 bases in between. The CDR3 here is CSARGRDLGQYF. CDR3 coding DNA: TGCAGTGCTCGCGGTCGCGATCTGGGGCAGTACTTC.

The chain couples TRBV7-2 to TRBJ2-3; D unresolved. The CDR3 sequence is 12 residues long. Per the germline V gene, CDR1 is SGHTA and CDR2 is FQGNSA. V shed 5 bases and J shed 2 bases, with 5 bases lying between them. CDR3 region: CASSTLTDTQYF. As DNA, the CDR3 is TGTGCCAGCAGCACCCTCACAGATACGCAGTATTTT.

V and J are TRBV4-1 and TRBJ1-6; no reliable D call. The CDR3 is 15 amino acids. Trimming shortened V by 3 bases and J by 8 bases, and 14 bases separated the two germline ends. CDR1 is MGHRA, CDR2 YSYEKL, per germline. Written as DNA, the CDR3 is TGCGCCAGCAGCCACCCGCTCCGGAGCGATTCACCCCTCCACTTT. Amino acids: CASSHPLRSDSPLHF.

The rearrangement links TRBV10-3 to TRBJ2-3; the match to TRBD2 covers 7 bases. Germline lookup yields CDR1 ENHRY and CDR2 SYGVKD. The V gene end was trimmed by 1 base and the J gene end by 1 base; junction bases not matched to a gene: 2. The CDR3 has 15 residues. CDR3 amino acids: CAISEWEGGTDTQYF. CDR3 sequence (DNA): TGTGCCATCAGTGAGTGGGAGGGCGGCACAGATACGCAGTATTTT.

The V call is TRBV6-5, the J call TRBJ1-1, with D unresolved. Per germline, CDR1 MNHEY and CDR2 SVGAGI. V lost 5 bases, J lost 10 bases, and 20 bases lay in between. This CDR3 has 14 amino acids. The CDR3 bases are TGTGCCAGCAGTCAACTCAGGACTGGCAATTTAGCTTTCTTT. Translated: CASSQLRTGNLAFF.

The rearrangement links TRBV4-1 to TRBJ2-7; 8 positions match TRBD1. V lost 1 base, J lost 7 bases, and 12 bases stayed unmatched. Germline CDR1 MGHRA, CDR2 YSYEKL. The CDR3 is 16 amino acids. The CDR3 is CASSQGQGAILGEQYF. For the CDR3, the DNA is TGCGCCAGCAGCCAAGGTCAGGGGGCAATATTGGGGGAGCAGTACTTC.

The V and J genes are TRBV29-1 and TRBJ1-1; weak D call: TRBD1 (6 bases). The CDR3 sequence is 13 residues long. Trimming pared 3 bases from V and 3 bases from J, leaving 11 bases between. In germline, CDR1 is SQVTM, CDR2 ANQGSEA. The CDR3 spells CSVEGQLDTEAFF. The CDR3, as DNA: TGCAGCGTTGAGGGACAACTAGACACTGAAGCTTTCTTT.

This clonotype was recorded a few times. The chain couples TRBV29-1 to TRBJ2-5; 8 nucleotides align to TRBD1. This CDR3 is 12 amino acids long. In germline, CDR1 is SQVTM, CDR2 ANQGSEA. V lost 7 bases to trimming and J lost 5 bases; unmatched junction nucleotides: 6. The chain's CDR3 is CSATQGVETQYF. The CDR3 nucleotides are TGCAGCGCCACACAGGGGGTCGAGACCCAGTACTTC.

The chain couples TRBV6-1 to TRBJ2-3; 9 bases fit TRBD2. CDR3 size: 15 residues. The V gene end was trimmed by 6 bases and the J gene end by 2 bases; junction bases not matched to a gene: 6. Germline V CDR1 and CDR2: MNHNS, SASEGT. The CDR3 here is CASSTGLATTDTQYF. CDR3 DNA sequence: TGTGCCAGCAGCACGGGACTAGCAACCACAGATACGCAGTATTTT.

This clonotype was detected only a few times. The V and J genes are TRBV27 and TRBJ1-6; D is unclear. Germline V gene sequence: CDR1 MNHEY, CDR2 SMNVEV (reference sequence). V lost 3 bases and J 7 bases, leaving 7 bases between the germline ends. The CDR3 runs 13 residues. In DNA, the CDR3 is TGTGCCAGCAGTTTTATATTCAATTCACCCCTCCACTTT. It specifies CASSFIFNSPLHF.